A single sample gave rise to the 10 T cell receptor beta chains below, sequenced in a study of blood T cell repertoires in COVID-19. Sequencing used immunoSEQ multiplex PCR; TCRdb keeps in-frame clones, though not all of them. The sample has approximately 74,000 clones, approximately 80% seen once. Material for sequencing was peripheral blood. The receptor set was obtained from an elderly man with active or convalescent COVID-19.

The chain carries TRBV6-2 or TRBV6-3 and TRBJ2-1; D is unresolved. Trimming shortened V by 4 bases and J by 7 bases, and 5 bases separated the two germline ends. CDR1 and CDR2 from the germline V gene are MNHEY and SVGEGT. The CDR3 extends over 11 amino acids. The CDR3 reads CASSLRNEQFF. In nucleotides, the CDR3 is TGTGCCAGCAGTTTACGGAATGAGCAGTTCTTC.

This chain links TRBV5-6 with TRBJ1-5; D may be TRBD1 (5 bases). CDR1 and CDR2 from the germline V gene are SGHDT and YYEEEE. The CDR3 is made up of 15 amino acids. V lost 0 bases and J lost 5, with 12 bases in between. CDR3 sequence reads: CASSLGWGRDQPQHF. In DNA form, the CDR3 reads TGTGCCAGCAGCTTGGGCTGGGGCCGGGATCAGCCCCAGCATTTT.

This sequence joins TRBV5-6 and TRBJ1-1, with 8 nucleotides matching TRBD1. This CDR3 contains 13 residues. The V gene end was trimmed by 4 bases and the J gene end by 4 bases; junction bases not matched to a gene: 3. CDR1 is SGHDT and CDR2 is YYEEEE in the germline V gene. CDR3 protein: CASSLDRATEAFF. The CDR3 DNA sequence: TGTGCCAGCAGCCTGGACAGGGCCACTGAAGCTTTCTTT.

V gene TRBV7-2 combines with J gene TRBJ2-3, with 13 bases identical to TRBD2. Germline values: CDR1 SGHTA, CDR2 FQGNSA. This CDR3 spans 17 amino acids. V shed 5 bases and J 6 bases; nucleotides not matched to a gene: 11. The CDR3 region has the DNA TGTGCCAGCAGCCCCAGGACTAGCGGGAGAGGGAAGGATACGCAGTATTTT. Translated, it gives CASSPRTSGRGKDTQYF.

The chain couples TRBV30 to TRBJ2-1; 7 bases agree with TRBD2. CDR3 size: 17 residues. The junction had 13 bases not matched to a gene; V was cut back by 5 bases and J by 0 bases. Germline V gene lookup returns CDR1 GTSNPN and CDR2 SVGIG (reference sequence). The CDR3 loop reads CAWAPTGGGDSYNEQFF. DNA for the CDR3: TGTGCCTGGGCCCCAACGGGAGGAGGAGACTCCTACAATGAGCAGTTCTTC.

This clone was seen only a few times. This chain links TRBV11-2 with TRBJ2-2, with D perhaps matching TRBD2 (6 bases). CDR3 size: 13 residues. Per germline, CDR1 SGHAT and CDR2 FQNNGV. V was cut by 5 bases and J by 9 bases, with 13 bases left in between. CDR3: CASSLLGGRELFF. CDR3 nucleotides: TGTGCCAGCAGCCTCCTGGGGGGAAGGGAGCTGTTTTTT.

The V gene is TRBV28, the J gene TRBJ2-3; 8 bases align to TRBD2. After removal of 6 bases from V and 1 base from J, the junction contained 6 bases not matched to a gene. CDR1 is MDHEN, CDR2 SYDVKM, per germline. This CDR3 has 15 amino acids. The CDR3 spells CASSSWREGTDTQYF. CDR3 nucleotides: TGTGCCAGCAGCTCTTGGCGGGAGGGCACAGATACGCAGTATTTT.

V and J are TRBV5-1 and TRBJ1-1, with D maybe TRBD1 (5 bases). The CDR3 has 15 residues. The V end lost 0 bases, the J end lost 6 bases, and 15 bases lay between the germline ends. Germline V CDR1 and CDR2: SGHRS, YFSETQ. CDR3 nucleotides: TGCGCCAGCAGCTTGGCCGGACAACTATTTTCTGAAGCTTTCTTT. Residues: CASSLAGQLFSEAFF. Looking up the rest from reference TRBV5-1 and TRBJ1-1 gives the full variable domain: KAGVTQTPRYLIKTRGQQVTLSCSPISGHRSVSWYQQTPGQGLQFLFEYFSETQRNKGNFPGRFSGRQFSNSRSEMNVSTLELGDSALYLCASSLAGQLFSEAFFGQGTRLTVV.

The chain's CDR3 is CASRGQGTTDTQYF. The CDR3 nucleotides are TGCGCCAGCAGAGGACAGGGGACCACAGATACGCAGTATTTT. The chain combines TRBV5-1 with TRBJ2-3; 9 bases map to TRBD1. V was clipped by 5 bases and J by 2 bases; unmatched bases: 3. The CDR3 is made up of 14 amino acids. Per the germline V gene, CDR1 is SGHRS and CDR2 is YFSETQ.

J is TRBJ2-1 and V is TRBV9; tentatively, D is TRBD1 (5 bases). Germline CDR1 is SGDLS and CDR2 is YYNGEE. Trimming removed 0 bases from V and 3 bases from J, with 10 bases in between. The CDR3 contains 15 residues. The CDR3 nucleotides are TGTGCCAGCAGCGTAGGGGGCCGGATCTACAATGAGCAGTTCTTC. Translating gives CASSVGGRIYNEQFF.